This TCR beta chain came from a study of blood T cells in healthy people across ages. Total RNA, at least 6 micrograms per sample, was extracted from PBMCs. PCR was performed a second time for roughly 7 to 12 cycles using a sample-barcoded 5' primer and a J-beta primer mix. Every sample produced at least 2.5 million CDR3-containing paired-end reads. TCRdb re-called the 5' RACE reads with MiXCR, one entry per CDR3 protein. The sample lists around 1.5 million distinct CDR3 sequences; around 55% were seen once. V was pared by 6 bases and J by 9 bases, with 18 bases between. This CDR3 is built from 14 residues.

The V call is TRBV12-3 or TRBV12-4, the J call TRBJ2-1; either TRBD1 or TRBD2 may fit D (5 bases each). The sequence was collected from a man between 18 and 29 years old in good health. Sequenced: blood. The CDR3 nucleotides are TGTGCCAGCAGCCTTGGGGGTGGCCCCTCTGAGCAGTTCTTC. Protein product: CASSLGGGPSEQFF.